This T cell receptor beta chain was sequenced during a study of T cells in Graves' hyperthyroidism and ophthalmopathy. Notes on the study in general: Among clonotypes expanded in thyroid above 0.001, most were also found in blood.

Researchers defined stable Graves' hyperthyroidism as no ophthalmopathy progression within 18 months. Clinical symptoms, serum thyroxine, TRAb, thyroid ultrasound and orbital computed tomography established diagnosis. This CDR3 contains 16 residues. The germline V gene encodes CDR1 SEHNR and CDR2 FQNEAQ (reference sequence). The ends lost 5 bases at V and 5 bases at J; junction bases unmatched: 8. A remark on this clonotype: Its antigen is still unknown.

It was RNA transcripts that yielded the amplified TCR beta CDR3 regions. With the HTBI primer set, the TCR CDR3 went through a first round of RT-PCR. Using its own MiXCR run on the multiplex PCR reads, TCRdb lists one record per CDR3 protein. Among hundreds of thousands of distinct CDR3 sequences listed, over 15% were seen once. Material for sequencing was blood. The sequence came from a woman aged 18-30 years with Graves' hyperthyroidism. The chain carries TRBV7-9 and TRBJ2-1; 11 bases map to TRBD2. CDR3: CASSDLLAGGDNEQFF. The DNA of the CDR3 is TGTGCCAGCAGCGACCTGCTAGCGGGAGGTGACAATGAGCAGTTCTTC.